These 28 T cell receptor beta chains were all obtained from the same sample, sequenced in a study of blood T cell repertoires in COVID-19. Assay used: immunoSEQ multiplex PCR; TCRdb lists only in-frame clones, some missing. The table includes hundreds of thousands of clones, about 89% detected once. Sequenced: PBMCs or T cells enriched from blood (not recorded which). The receptors were sampled from a middle-aged man who had recovered from COVID-19.

The chain has TRBV20-1 and TRBJ2-7; D is ambiguous. The V and J ends lost 6 bases and 4 bases respectively, with 4 bases between them. CDR1 DFQATT and CDR2 SNEGSKA come from the germline V gene (reference sequence). The CDR3 covers 9 residues. The CDR3 loop is CSARYEQYF. The CDR3 DNA is TGCAGTGCCCGTTACGAGCAGTACTTC.

This sequence joins TRBV7-2 and TRBJ1-2, with a possible D match to TRBD1 (5 bases). Trimming took off 5 bases at V and 6 bases at J, with 13 bases between the two ends. CDR3 length equals 13 residues. CDR1 and CDR2 (germline): SGHTA, FQGNSA. CDR3 sequence (DNA): TGTGCCAGCAGCCCCTCAGGGTACGATGGCTACACCTTC. Residues: CASSPSGYDGYTF.

This chain connects TRBV27 to TRBJ1-4; a possible D gene is TRBD1 (6 bases). There are 15 residues in the CDR3. The germline V and J ends were trimmed by 2 bases and 7 bases, with 14 bases remaining between them. From germline, CDR1 is MNHEY and CDR2 SMNVEV (reference sequence). The CDR3 region has the DNA TGTGCCAGCAGTTTAGGGGGGGGCTGGCGTGAAAAACTGTTTTTT. Translating gives CASSLGGGWREKLFF.

The chain employs TRBV27 and TRBJ1-5; TRBD1 matches 7 bases. CDR3 length equals 15 residues. Germline CDR1 and CDR2: MNHEY and SMNVEV (reference sequence). V trimming: 4 bases; J trimming: 0 bases; junction bases outside the gene matches: 3. The CDR3 nucleotides are TGTGCCAGCAGTTCATGGGACAGTAGCAATCAGCCCCAGCATTTT. Residues: CASSSWDSSNQPQHF.

J is TRBJ1-3 and V is TRBV6-5; D is ambiguous. Trimming removed 7 bases at V and 4 bases at J, with 5 bases between. CDR1 and CDR2 (germline): MNHEY, SVGAGI. This CDR3 contains 11 residues. The CDR3 DNA sequence: TGTGCCAGCATCGTGGGAAACACCATATATTTT. Residues: CASIVGNTIYF.

The V call is TRBV11-2, the J call TRBJ1-4; 9 nucleotides agree with TRBD1. J gave up 4 bases and V 2 bases, and 11 bases lay outside the gene matches. Germline lookup yields CDR1 SGHAT and CDR2 FQNNGV. This CDR3 has 18 residues. The chain's CDR3 is CASSLNDGTGFGNEKLFF. The CDR3 region has the DNA TGTGCCAGCAGCTTAAATGACGGGACAGGGTTCGGTAATGAAAAACTGTTTTTT.

The chain is built from TRBV5-1 and TRBJ2-3, with 9 bases matching TRBD2. The CDR3 sequence is 16 residues long. Trimming removed 0 bases from V and 3 bases from J; junction bases left unmatched: 5. CDR1 is SGHRS, CDR2 YFSETQ, per germline. The CDR3 DNA follows: TGCGCCAGCAGCTTGGGGGCTAGCGGGGCGACAGATACGCAGTATTTT. It specifies CASSLGASGATDTQYF.

This clone was seen only once. This chain links TRBV19 with TRBJ2-7, with TRBD2 identical over 7 bases. This CDR3 has 15 amino acids. The germline V gene encodes CDR1 LNHDA and CDR2 SQIVND (reference sequence). The V segment lost 5 bases and the J segment 6 bases; nucleotides outside the gene matches: 13. The chain's CDR3 is CASSPTRSGIGEQYF. The CDR3 coding sequence is TGTGCCAGTAGTCCCACCCGGAGCGGGATCGGCGAGCAGTACTTC. The full variable domain, in which reference TRBV19 and TRBJ2-7 provide the parts outside the CDR3, is DGGITQSPKYLFRKEGQNVTLSCEQNLNHDAMYWYRQDPGQGLRLIYYSQIVNDFQKGDIAEGYSVSREKKESFPLTVTSAQKNPTAFYLCASSPTRSGIGEQYFGPGTRLTVT.

In nucleotides, the CDR3 is TGTGCCAGCAGCTTTTTAGCGGGCAATGAGCAGTTCTTC. Translated, it gives CASSFLAGNEQFF. This sequence joins TRBV5-6 and TRBJ2-1, with 7 bases aligning to TRBD2. V trimming: 2 bases; J trimming: 6 bases; junction bases outside the gene matches: 2. CDR1 and CDR2 (germline): SGHDT, YYEEEE. CDR3 length: 13 amino acids.

This clone was picked up a small number of times. The gene calls are TRBV5-1 and TRBJ2-2; possibly TRBD2 for D (6 bases). The CDR3 runs to 15 residues. Germline V gene lookup returns CDR1 SGHRS and CDR2 YFSETQ. The V end was cut by 0 bases, the J end by 7 bases, with 13 bases between. The CDR3 spells CASSLVSSERGELFF. CDR3 in DNA: TGCGCCAGCAGCTTGGTGTCTAGCGAACGCGGGGAGCTGTTTTTT.

CDR3 loop: CASSDRQGNSISYNEQFF. CDR3 DNA: TGTGCCAGCAGTGATCGGCAGGGAAATAGTATCTCCTACAATGAGCAGTTCTTC. The V call is TRBV6-1, the J call TRBJ2-1; tentative D call: TRBD1 (5 bases). In germline, CDR1 is MNHNS, CDR2 SASEGT. CDR3 length equals 18 residues. V lost 3 bases to trimming and J lost 0 bases, with 18 bases between them.

This clone has a handful of counts. The genes are TRBV19 and TRBJ2-3; TRBD2 matches at 14 bases. Trimming removed 5 bases from V and 5 bases from J; junction bases left unmatched: 6. This CDR3 comprises 16 residues. Per the germline V gene, CDR1 is LNHDA and CDR2 is SQIVND (reference sequence). The CDR3 sequence: CASSLEGLAGVDTQYF. The CDR3 DNA follows: TGTGCCAGTAGTCTCGAGGGACTAGCGGGAGTAGATACGCAGTATTTT.

The chain couples TRBV7-8 to TRBJ2-1; TRBD2 aligns across 8 bases. The V segment lost 4 bases and the J segment 8 bases; nucleotides outside the gene matches: 10. CDR1 SGHVS and CDR2 FQNEAQ come from the germline V gene. CDR3 length equals 15 residues. CDR3: CASSYGTSQFDEQFF. CDR3 in DNA: TGTGCCAGCAGCTACGGGACTAGTCAGTTCGATGAGCAGTTCTTC.

The chain recombines TRBV28 with TRBJ1-2, with D perhaps matching TRBD1 (6 bases). The CDR3 is made up of 15 amino acids. Germline-derived CDR1 and CDR2 are MDHEN and SYDVKM. Trimming took off 7 bases at V and 0 bases at J, with 15 bases between the two ends. The CDR3 here is CASTRTEHTNYGYTF. The CDR3 nucleotides read TGTGCCAGCACAAGGACAGAACATACTAACTATGGCTACACCTTC.

This clone was found a few times. The V call is TRBV21-1, the J call TRBJ2-1; the D call of TRBD2 is as the table states it, not checked on the DNA. TRBV21-1 is listed as a pseudogene. The CDR3 runs to 15 residues. The CDR3 sequence is CASSKVLSSYNEQFF. DNA of the CDR3: TGTGCCAGCAGCAAGGTCCTGAGCTCCTACAATGAGCAGTTCTTC.

V usage is TRBV7-3 and J usage is TRBJ2-5; the match to TRBD2 covers 12 bases. The germline V gene has CDR1 SGHTA and CDR2 FQGTGA. This CDR3 has 15 amino acids. The V and J ends lost 4 bases and 7 bases, in that order; junction bases with no gene match: 7. This CDR3 is CASSSTSGGTGTQYF. The CDR3 coding sequence is TGTGCCAGCAGCTCGACTAGCGGGGGTACCGGGACCCAGTACTTC.

The chain carries TRBV9 and TRBJ1-2; TRBD1 might be the D (5 bases). Germline CDR1 reads SGDLS; CDR2 reads YYNGEE. Trimming pared 4 bases from V and 4 bases from J, leaving 14 bases between. This CDR3 comprises 14 residues. In DNA, the CDR3 is TGTGCCAGCAGCCCGGAGGGGTTAGCCTATGGCTACACCTTC. Its translation: CASSPEGLAYGYTF.

The CDR3 sequence: CASSEAGIYGYTF. The CDR3 DNA sequence: TGTGCCAGCAGTGAGGCAGGGATCTATGGCTACACCTTC. The V call is TRBV5-6, the J call TRBJ1-2; TRBD1 might be the D (5 bases). Trimming removed 5 bases from V and 4 bases from J, with 12 bases in between. The CDR3 length is 13 residues. The germline gives CDR1 SGHDT, CDR2 YYEEEE.

The rearrangement links TRBV5-4 to TRBJ1-1; weak D call: TRBD1 (5 bases). Germline V gives CDR1 SGHNT, CDR2 YYREEE (reference sequence). Trimming left V 2 bases short and J 0 bases short, with 8 bases between. The CDR3 length is 14 residues. The chain's CDR3 is CASSFGHLNTEAFF. CDR3 DNA sequence: TGTGCCAGCAGCTTCGGACACTTGAACACTGAAGCTTTCTTT.

The chain carries TRBV20-1 and TRBJ2-1, with unresolved D. The CDR3 is 11 residues long. Germline V lookup: CDR1 DFQATT, CDR2 SNEGSKA (reference sequence). Trimming stripped 1 base from V and 7 bases from J, with 5 bases between. The CDR3 is CSARVRNEQFF. The CDR3 nucleotides are TGCAGTGCTAGAGTACGGAATGAGCAGTTCTTC.

The chain has TRBV19 and TRBJ2-2; 10 bases map to TRBD2. Germline lookup yields CDR1 LNHDA and CDR2 SQIVND (reference sequence). Trimming cost V 3 bases and J 6 bases; bases outside gene matches: 19. The CDR3 runs 20 residues. The CDR3 bases are TGTGCCAGTAGTATCGGTCGTATGGGGAAGCGGGGGGGCCCCGCCGGGGAGCTGTTTTTT. This codes for CASSIGRMGKRGGPAGELFF. Looking up the rest from reference TRBV19 and TRBJ2-2 gives the full variable domain: DGGITQSPKYLFRKEGQNVTLSCEQNLNHDAMYWYRQDPGQGLRLIYYSQIVNDFQKGDIAEGYSVSREKKESFPLTVTSAQKNPTAFYLCASSIGRMGKRGGPAGELFFGEGSRLTVL.

The chain employs TRBV7-3 and TRBJ2-1; a possible D gene is TRBD1 (6 bases). This CDR3 contains 13 residues. The germline V gene encodes CDR1 SGHTA and CDR2 FQGTGA. The V end lost 4 bases, the J end lost 4 bases, and 8 bases lay between the germline ends. DNA for the CDR3: TGTGCCAGCAGCTCAGGGGTTTACAATGAGCAGTTCTTC. It encodes CASSSGVYNEQFF.

The chain employs TRBV11-1 and TRBJ2-2, with D uncertain. The germline V gene has CDR1 SGHAT and CDR2 FQDESV (reference sequence). V was cut by 0 bases and J by 3 bases, with 8 bases left in between. The CDR3 consists of 15 residues. The CDR3, as DNA: TGTGCCAGCAGCTTAGCTTTTAGATACACCGGGGAGCTGTTTTTT. Encoded protein: CASSLAFRYTGELFF.

CDR3 DNA sequence: TGCGCCAGCCTACAAGGACAGGGGAACACTGAAGCTTTCTTT. The encoded protein is CASLQGQGNTEAFF. V is TRBV5-1 and J is TRBJ1-1, with TRBD1 matching over 8 bases. The V and J ends lost 7 bases and 1 base, in that order; junction bases with no gene match: 6. This CDR3 is 14 amino acids long. Germline V gives CDR1 SGHRS, CDR2 YFSETQ.

V is TRBV10-1 and J is TRBJ2-7; 8 bases are a match to TRBD1. Germline lookup yields CDR1 WNHNN and CDR2 SYGVQD (reference sequence). With 6 bases clipped from V and 0 bases from J, the junction kept 10 bases outside the gene matches. This CDR3 contains 16 residues. CDR3 sequence reads: CASRDRDRSSSYEQYF. CDR3 nucleotides: TGCGCCAGCAGAGACCGGGACAGGTCTTCCTCCTACGAGCAGTACTTC.

This clone came up once. V and J are TRBV27 and TRBJ2-7; 9 bases match TRBD2. Trimming cost V 3 bases and J 3 bases; bases outside gene matches: 18. Per germline, CDR1 MNHEY and CDR2 SMNVEV (reference sequence). The CDR3 length is 19 residues. In DNA form, the CDR3 reads TGTGCCAGCAGTTTGTCCTCCCTAGCGGGACCTTACAATAACTACGAGCAGTACTTC. Its translation: CASSLSSLAGPYNNYEQYF.

At least ten counts were recorded for this clone. The chain employs TRBV10-2 and TRBJ2-7; the D is unclear. CDR3 length equals 10 residues. Trimming stripped 7 bases from V and 4 bases from J, with 5 bases between. CDR1 WSHSY and CDR2 SAAADI come from the germline V gene. CDR3 coding DNA: TGCGCCAGCATCCGGTACGAGCAGTACTTC. Translation: CASIRYEQYF.

J is TRBJ2-2 and V is TRBV4-1, with 7 bases identical to TRBD1. CDR3 length: 15 amino acids. V was pared by 2 bases and J by 4 bases, with 4 bases of the junction left unmatched. Germline CDR1 MGHRA, CDR2 YSYEKL. As DNA, the CDR3 is TGCGCCAGCAGCCAACAACAGGGGAGCACCGGGGAGCTGTTTTTT. Amino acids: CASSQQQGSTGELFF.